The sequence of this T cell receptor beta chain was determined in a study of blood T cell repertoires in COVID-19. The wider study: The analysed material was cDNA or gDNA that came from T cells, B-cell-depleted T cells, or PBMCs.

Authors' processing steps: Nucleated cell counts were estimated from reference gene primer amplification. Method: immunoSEQ multiplex PCR; TCRdb's copy keeps in-frame clones and lacks some. The V and J calls and clone size are taken from that table; D and trimming were inferred from the DNA. Of just over 90,000 clones in the sample, 75% to 90% were seen once. This TCR derives from a woman older than 75 with acute or convalescent COVID-19. The sequenced sample was peripheral blood.

The CDR3 DNA is TGTGCCAGCAGCCCCTCCGAGGGGGCCTTCTCTGGAAACACCATATATTTT. This sequence encodes CASSPSEGAFSGNTIYF. The V gene is TRBV11-2, the J gene TRBJ1-3; TRBD1 matches at 7 bases. CDR3 length equals 17 residues. With 5 bases clipped from V and 0 bases from J, the junction kept 10 bases outside the gene matches. CDR1 is SGHAT, CDR2 FQNNGV, per germline. Full variable domain (remainder filled in from reference TRBV11-2 and TRBJ1-3): EAGVAQSPRYKIIEKRQSVAFWCNPISGHATLYWYQQILGQGPKLLIQFQNNGVVDDSQLPKDRFSAERLKGVDSTLKIQPAKLEDSAVYLCASSPSEGAFSGNTIYFGEGSWLTVV.